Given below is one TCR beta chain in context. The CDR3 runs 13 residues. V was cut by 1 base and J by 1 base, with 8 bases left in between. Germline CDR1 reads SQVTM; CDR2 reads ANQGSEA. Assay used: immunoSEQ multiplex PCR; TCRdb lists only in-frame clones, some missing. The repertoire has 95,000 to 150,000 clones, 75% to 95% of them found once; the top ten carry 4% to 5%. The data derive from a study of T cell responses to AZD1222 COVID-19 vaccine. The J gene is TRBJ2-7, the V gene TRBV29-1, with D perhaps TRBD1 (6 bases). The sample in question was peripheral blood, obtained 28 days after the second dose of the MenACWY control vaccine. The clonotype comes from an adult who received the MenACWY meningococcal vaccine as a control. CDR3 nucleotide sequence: TGCAGCGTTGAAGGGGACATGTCCTACGAGCAGTACTTC. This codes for CSVEGDMSYEQYF.